This is a list of T cell receptor beta chains from one sample in a study of cytomegalovirus exposure and HLA in healthy donors. Libraries were prepared by immunoSEQ multiplex PCR; TCRdb keeps only in-frame clonotypes and omits some of them. The sample records some 100,000 clones, 65% to 90% being singletons. Source material: PBMCs. Receptors were obtained from a woman aged 18-35 years in good health and CMV-seronegative. The CDR3 runs from the conserved cysteine through the conserved F or W. D genes are given only for firm matches. The size of a clone is reported for some rows only, either as once, few or many, or as a class for expanded clones.

>TRBJ2-3|-|TRBV5-6|few
CASSLATDTQYF
TGTGCCAGCAGCTTAGCCACAGATACGCAGTATTTT
>TRBJ2-2|-|TRBV19|once
CASSIDRRAGELFF
TGTGCCAGTAGTATAGACAGGCGGGCCGGGGAGCTGTTTTTT
>TRBJ2-3|TRBD2|TRBV6-4|-
CASSQSASGGTDTQYF
TGTGCCAGCAGTCAATCGGCGAGCGGGGGCACAGATACGCAGTATTTT
>TRBJ2-7|-|TRBV4-3|-
CASSQDIRGSYEQYF
TGCGCCAGCAGCCAAGATATCCGCGGCTCCTACGAGCAGTACTTC
>TRBJ2-7|TRBD1|TRBV7-2|once
CASSTRRGERDRRSYEQYF
TGTGCCAGCAGCACCAGGAGGGGGGAGAGGGACAGGAGAAGTTACGAGCAGTACTTC
>TRBJ1-4|-|TRBV7-6|-
CASSPRPQGEGFTATNEKLFF
TGTGCCAGCAGCCCCCGGCCTCAAGGGGAAGGGTTTACTGCAACTAATGAAAAACTGTTTTTT
>TRBJ2-5|TRBD2|TRBV28|-
CASSLWASGGGTQYF
TGTGCCAGCAGTTTATGGGCCTCGGGGGGAGGGACCCAGTACTTC
>TRBJ1-2|-|TRBV10-3|-
CAISESSPPYYGYTF
TGTGCCATCAGTGAGTCGTCTCCCCCGTACTATGGCTACACCTTC
>TRBJ2-7|-|TRBV27|-
CASSSDSYEQYF
TGTGCCAGCAGTTCTGACAGCTACGAGCAGTACTTC
>TRBJ2-1|-|TRBV6-4|-
CASSNREGSYNEQFF
TGTGCCAGCAGCAACAGGGAAGGCTCCTACAATGAGCAGTTCTTC
>TRBJ2-2|TRBD1|TRBV7-2|-
CASSPDSGGTGELFF
TGTGCCAGCAGCCCAGACTCAGGGGGCACCGGGGAGCTGTTTTTT
>TRBJ1-2|-|TRBV28|-
CASSETEIYGYTF
TGTGCCAGCAGTGAGACAGAAATCTATGGCTACACCTTC
>TRBJ2-1|-|TRBV20-1|-
CSAGRKDEQFF
TGCAGTGCTGGGCGCAAAGATGAGCAGTTCTTC
>TRBJ2-2|-|TRBV7-3|-
CASSLGQITGELFF
TGTGCCAGCAGCTTAGGACAAATCACCGGGGAGCTGTTTTTT
>TRBJ2-5|-|TRBV7-6|-
CASSLIVKSETQYF
TGTGCCAGCAGCTTAATCGTGAAGAGCGAGACCCAGTACTTC
>TRBJ1-2|-|TRBV29-1|-
CSVGGHVTNYGYTF
TGCAGCGTTGGAGGACACGTTACTAACTATGGCTACACCTTC
>TRBJ2-7|TRBD1|TRBV27|-
CASSSRTGGNEQYF
TGTGCCAGCAGTTCTCGGACAGGGGGGAACGAGCAGTACTTC
>TRBJ1-1|-|TRBV6-1|-
CASSDTGWGYTEAFF
TGTGCCAGCAGTGATACAGGGTGGGGATACACTGAAGCTTTCTTT
>TRBJ2-7|TRBD1|TRBV6-1|-
CASSERWTGGYEQYF
TGTGCCAGCAGTGAAAGGTGGACAGGGGGGTACGAGCAGTACTTC
>TRBJ2-7|TRBD2|TRBV7-9|once
CASSLAGTRSSGEQYF
TGTGCCAGCAGCTTAGCCGGGACTAGATCCTCTGGCGAGCAGTACTTC
>TRBJ2-7|-|TRBV7-9|once
CSSSLVLSEQYF
TGTTCCAGCAGCTTAGTACTTTCCGAGCAGTACTTC
>TRBJ2-6|-|TRBV4-3|few
CASSQDSGTGANVLTF
TGCGCCAGCAGCCAAGATTCAGGTACCGGGGCCAACGTCCTGACTTTC
>TRBJ1-6|-|TRBV30|-
CAWRSDNSPLHF
TGTGCCTGGAGGTCAGATAATTCACCCCTCCACTTT
>TRBJ2-2|TRBD1|TRBV11-3|few
CASSFDRGQDGELFF
TGTGCCAGCAGCTTTGACAGGGGGCAGGACGGGGAGCTGTTTTTT
>TRBJ2-7|TRBD2|TRBV30|once
CAWSSGGREQYF
TGTGCCTGGAGCTCGGGCGGGAGAGAGCAGTACTTC
>TRBJ2-6|-|TRBV9|few
CASSSYRIGSGANVLTF
TGTGCCAGCAGCTCGTACAGGATTGGCTCTGGGGCCAACGTCCTGACTTTC
>TRBJ1-2|-|TRBV6-1|once
CASRGRGTNYGYTF
TGTGCCAGCCGGGGCAGGGGCACGAACTATGGCTACACCTTC
>TRBJ2-7|-|TRBV19|once
CASSMGPTTSYEQYF
TGTGCCAGTAGTATGGGGCCGACAACCTCCTACGAGCAGTACTTC
>TRBJ1-2|-|TRBV9|-
CASSVEAGERYGYTF
TGTGCCAGCAGCGTAGAGGCAGGGGAGCGCTATGGCTACACCTTC
>TRBJ2-7|-|TRBV10-3|-
CATQAQGAGDEQYF
TGTGCCACACAGGCGCAAGGGGCTGGGGACGAGCAGTACTTC
>TRBJ2-2|-|TRBV13|-
CASSLGVAGWTGELFF
TGTGCCAGCAGCCTAGGAGTGGCAGGGTGGACCGGGGAGCTGTTTTTT
>TRBJ1-4|-|TRBV2|few
CASSDPGSEKLFF
TGTGCCAGCAGTGACCCGGGAAGTGAAAAACTGTTTTTT
>TRBJ2-1|-|TRBV18|-
CASSPLGGGSVRNEQFF
TGTGCCAGCTCACCACTGGGGGGCGGGAGCGTCAGGAATGAGCAGTTCTTC
>TRBJ2-7|-|TRBV6-5|-
CASSYGGPGHEQYF
TGTGCCAGCAGTTACGGGGGCCCTGGCCACGAGCAGTACTTC
>TRBJ2-5|TRBD2|TRBV10-2|-
CASSEPTSGGYQETQYF
TGCGCCAGCAGTGAGCCAACTAGCGGAGGGTACCAAGAGACCCAGTACTTC
>TRBJ1-5|-|TRBV7-2|-
CASSHSWEVSNQPQHF
TGTGCCAGCAGCCACTCGTGGGAGGTTAGCAATCAGCCCCAGCATTTT
>TRBJ2-3|TRBD1|TRBV30|-
CAWSVPGGTDTQYF
TGTGCCTGGAGTGTACCAGGGGGTACAGATACGCAGTATTTT
>TRBJ1-3|-|TRBV2|-
CASSVQGTPHTIYF
TGTGCCAGCAGTGTACAGGGTACACCGCACACCATATATTTT
>TRBJ2-5|-|TRBV7-9|-
CASSRGTSAETQYF
TGTGCCAGCAGCCGAGGGACATCTGCGGAGACCCAGTACTTC
>TRBJ2-1|TRBD2|TRBV7-8|-
CASRASGLAGHNEQFF
TGTGCCAGCAGGGCTAGTGGTCTAGCGGGGCACAATGAGCAGTTCTTC
>TRBJ2-7|-|TRBV30|-
CAWGGWYEQYF
TGTGCCTGGGGCGGTTGGTACGAGCAGTACTTC
>TRBJ1-2|-|TRBV4-3|once
CASSQDEGYQLRRYGYTF
TGCGCCAGCAGCCAAGATGAGGGCTATCAGCTCAGGCGCTATGGCTACACCTTC
>TRBJ2-7|-|TRBV6-1|few
CASSERDWSYEQYF
TGTGCCAGCAGTGAACGGGACTGGTCCTACGAGCAGTACTTC
>TRBJ2-3|-|TRBV27|-
CASSLLGSTDTQYF
TGTGCCAGCAGTTTACTAGGTAGCACAGATACGCAGTATTTT
>TRBJ1-2|TRBD1|TRBV7-2|-
CASSLEGDRANYGYTF
TGTGCCAGCAGCTTAGAAGGGGACAGGGCTAACTATGGCTACACCTTC
>TRBJ2-6|-|TRBV15|-
CATSRERGSGANVLTF
TGTGCCACCAGCAGAGAACGCGGCTCTGGGGCCAACGTCCTGACTTTC
>TRBJ2-6|TRBD2|TRBV4-3|few
CASSQSGGADGANVLTF
TGCGCCAGCAGCCAAAGCGGGGGGGCCGATGGGGCCAACGTCCTGACTTTC
>TRBJ2-3|-|TRBV18|-
CASSPAYLSTDTQYF
TGTGCCAGCTCACCGGCTTATTTGAGCACAGATACGCAGTATTTT
>TRBJ2-7|-|TRBV6-5|few
CASSPDSSSYEQYF
TGTGCCAGCAGCCCCGACAGTAGTAGCTACGAGCAGTACTTC
>TRBJ1-2|-|TRBV27|-
CASSLGHGYGYTF
TGTGCCAGCAGTTTAGGGCACGGCTATGGCTACACCTTC
>TRBJ2-2|TRBD2|TRBV7-2|-
CASSPRTSGGAGELFF
TGTGCCAGCAGCCCCCGGACTAGCGGGGGGGCCGGGGAGCTGTTTTTT